This T cell receptor (beta chain) was obtained from a study of blood T cell repertoires in COVID-19. Study context: PBMCs, B-cell-depleted T cells, or T cells were the source of the cDNA or gDNA that made up the material.

The germline V and J ends were trimmed by 2 bases and 0 bases, with 10 bases remaining between them. This CDR3 contains 16 residues. Germline assignment: CDR1 SGHVS and CDR2 FNYEAQ. Participants' own reports of clinical history determined their cohort assignment. Original processing methods: By means of reference gene primer amplification, nucleated cell counts were estimated. Assay used: immunoSEQ multiplex PCR; TCRdb lists only in-frame clones, some missing. That table gives V, J and clone size, and the DNA gave D and trimming. The sample comprises 200,000 or so clones, 80% to 90% of which are singletons, and about 3% rests with the top ten.

This chain uses TRBV7-6 with TRBJ2-2, with a weak D call TRBD1 (6 bases). The sequence was obtained from a woman between 18 and 30 years old in a cohort exposed to, infected with or recovered from COVID-19 (not recorded which). The sample comprised PBMCs or T cells enriched from blood (not recorded which). The CDR3 nucleotides are TGTGCCAGCAGCTTAACCACAGGGTCGAACACCGGGGAGCTGTTTTTT. Its translation: CASSLTTGSNTGELFF.